Listed below are T cell receptor beta chains from one sample, sequenced in a study of shared clonotypes between healthy human individuals. Data came from immunoSEQ multiplex PCR; TCRdb stores just in-frame clones and leaves some out. The sample shows 2 million to 3 million clones, 80% to 95% of them seen only once. Sequencing used naive CD4+ T cells from PBMCs. These receptors came from a young man in good health. Some clones in this sample may be carry-over from other donors' samples. Both conserved end residues are part of each CDR3. A D gene is named only where the DNA matches it firmly. A row's size may be missing; if present it is once, few, many or a size class.

clone_size	v_call	j_call	d_call	cdr3_nt	cdr3_aa
NA	TRBV2	TRBJ2-7	NA	TGTGCCAGCAGTCCAGGACCCTACGAGCAGTACTTC	CASSPGPYEQYF
NA	TRBV28	TRBJ1-1	NA	TGTGCCAGCAGTTTAGTAGGGGGGAACACTGAAGCTTTCTTT	CASSLVGGNTEAFF
once	TRBV9	TRBJ1-3	TRBD1	TGTGCCAGCAGCGGCCGGGGACAGGGCTTCTCTGGAAACACCATATATTTT	CASSGRGQGFSGNTIYF
NA	TRBV7-8	TRBJ2-3	NA	TGTGCCAGCCGATGGTCGGCATTAGGGGCCGGCACAGATACGCAGTATTTT	CASRWSALGAGTDTQYF
NA	TRBV28	TRBJ2-7	TRBD1	TGTGCCAGCAGTTTGATCCCGGGACAGAAGTACTTC	CASSLIPGQKYF
NA	TRBV5-1	TRBJ2-2	NA	TGCGCCAGCAGCTTGAAAGGGTCTGGCACCGGGGAGCTGTTTTTT	CASSLKGSGTGELFF
NA	TRBV6-5	TRBJ1-1	TRBD1	TGTGCCAGCAGTTATTCGACAGGGTGGACTGAAGCTTTCTTT	CASSYSTGWTEAFF
NA	TRBV25-1	TRBJ2-3	NA	TGTGCCAGCAGTGCCCGACAGGCCGCAGATACGCAGTATTTT	CASSARQAADTQYF
NA	TRBV30	TRBJ2-7	NA	TGTGCCTGGAGTGTAAACAGGTACGAGCAGTACTTC	CAWSVNRYEQYF
NA	TRBV5-1	TRBJ2-2	NA	TGCGCCAGCAGCTCCGAGGGAGTAGGGACCGGGGAGCTGTTTTTT	CASSSEGVGTGELFF
NA	TRBV18	TRBJ1-5	TRBD1	TGTGCCAGCTCACCACGACAGGGGGCTGAACAGCCCCAGCATTTT	CASSPRQGAEQPQHF
NA	TRBV9	TRBJ2-1	TRBD2	TGTGCCAGCAGCTCCGGACTAGGGAACTACAATGAGCAGTTCTTC	CASSSGLGNYNEQFF
NA	TRBV6-6	TRBJ2-3	NA	TGTGCCAGCAGTGCACCGCTTGGGGAGACAGATACGCAGTATTTT	CASSAPLGETDTQYF
NA	TRBV23-1	TRBJ2-1	TRBD2	TGCGCCAGCAGTCATCCGACTAGCGGGAGGGCCTCGGTGGAGGAGCAGTTCTTC	CASSHPTSGRASVEEQFF
NA	TRBV9	TRBJ1-1	NA	TGTGCCAGCAGCGTAGCTATTACGGGTGAAGCTTTCTTT	CASSVAITGEAFF
NA	TRBV7-9	TRBJ1-2	NA	TGTGCCAGCAGCCCCGGTAATTTAGGGCTTCGTGGCTACACCTTC	CASSPGNLGLRGYTF
NA	TRBV7-3	TRBJ1-5	NA	TGTGCCAGCAGCCCAGCCGGGGCCCCTGGGCAGCCCCAGCATTTT	CASSPAGAPGQPQHF
NA	TRBV7-9	TRBJ2-7	TRBD2	TGTGCCAGCGGGCGGGAGTCCCCCTGGGGGTACGAGCAGTACTTC	CASGRESPWGYEQYF
NA	TRBV7-9	TRBJ2-5	NA	TGTGCCAGCAGCTTTAACCTTGAGACCCAGTACTTC	CASSFNLETQYF
NA	TRBV18	TRBJ2-1	NA	TGTGCCAGCTCACCACGGCAAGCCCCTGGCGACGATGAGCAGTTCTTC	CASSPRQAPGDDEQFF
NA	TRBV29-1	TRBJ2-1	TRBD1	TGCAGCGTTGAGAGGGACAGGGGTTATAATGAGCAGTTCTTC	CSVERDRGYNEQFF
NA	TRBV27	TRBJ2-5	TRBD2	TGTGCCAGCGGACTAGCGCGGTACCAAGAGACCCAGTACTTC	CASGLARYQETQYF
NA	TRBV28	TRBJ1-4	NA	TGTGCCAGCAGTTTTAAGCCGAACCATAATGAAAAACTGTTTTTT	CASSFKPNHNEKLFF
NA	TRBV28	TRBJ1-2	TRBD1	TGTGCCAGCAGTTTGTCGACAGGGACGAGCGGCTACACCTTC	CASSLSTGTSGYTF